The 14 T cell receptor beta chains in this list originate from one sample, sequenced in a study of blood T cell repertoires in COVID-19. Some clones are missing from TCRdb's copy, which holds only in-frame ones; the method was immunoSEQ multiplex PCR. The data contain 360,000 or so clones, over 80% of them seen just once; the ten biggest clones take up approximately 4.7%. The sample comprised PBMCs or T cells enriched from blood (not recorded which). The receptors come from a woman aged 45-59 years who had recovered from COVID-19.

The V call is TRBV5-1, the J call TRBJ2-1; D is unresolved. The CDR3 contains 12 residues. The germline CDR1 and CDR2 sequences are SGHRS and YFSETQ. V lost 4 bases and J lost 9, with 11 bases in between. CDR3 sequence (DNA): TGCGCCAGCAGCCGCAACAGTGGTGAGCAGTTCTTC. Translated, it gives CASSRNSGEQFF.

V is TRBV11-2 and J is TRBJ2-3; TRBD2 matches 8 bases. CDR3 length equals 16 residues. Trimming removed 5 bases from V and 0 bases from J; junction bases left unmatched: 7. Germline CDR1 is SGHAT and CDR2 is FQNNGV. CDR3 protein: CASSLQGGGSTDTQYF. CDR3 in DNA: TGTGCCAGCAGCCTCCAGGGCGGGGGGAGCACAGATACGCAGTATTTT.

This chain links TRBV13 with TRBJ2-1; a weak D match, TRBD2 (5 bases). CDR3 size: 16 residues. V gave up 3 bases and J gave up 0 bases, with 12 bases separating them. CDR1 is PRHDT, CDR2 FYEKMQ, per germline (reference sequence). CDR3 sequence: CASSFRIGSSYNEQFF. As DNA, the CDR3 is TGTGCCAGCAGCTTCCGGATAGGGAGCTCCTACAATGAGCAGTTCTTC.

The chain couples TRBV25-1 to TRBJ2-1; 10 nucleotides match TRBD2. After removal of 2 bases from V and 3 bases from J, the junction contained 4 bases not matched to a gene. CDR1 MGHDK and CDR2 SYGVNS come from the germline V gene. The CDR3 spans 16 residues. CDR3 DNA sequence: TGTGCCAGCAGTGAACTCACTAGCGGGAACTACAATGAGCAGTTCTTC. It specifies CASSELTSGNYNEQFF.

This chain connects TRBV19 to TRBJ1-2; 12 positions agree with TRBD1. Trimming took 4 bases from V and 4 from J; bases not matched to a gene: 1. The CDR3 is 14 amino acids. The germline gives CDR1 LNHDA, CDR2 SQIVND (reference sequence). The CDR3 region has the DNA TGTGCCAGTAGTACGGGACAGGGGGCCTATGGCTACACCTTC. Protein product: CASSTGQGAYGYTF. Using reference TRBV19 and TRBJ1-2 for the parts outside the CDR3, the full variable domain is DGGITQSPKYLFRKEGQNVTLSCEQNLNHDAMYWYRQDPGQGLRLIYYSQIVNDFQKGDIAEGYSVSREKKESFPLTVTSAQKNPTAFYLCASSTGQGAYGYTFGSGTRLTVV.

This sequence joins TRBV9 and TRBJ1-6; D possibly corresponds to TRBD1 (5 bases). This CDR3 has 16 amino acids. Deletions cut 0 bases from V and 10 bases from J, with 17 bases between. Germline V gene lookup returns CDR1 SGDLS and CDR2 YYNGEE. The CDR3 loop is CASSVDGSGLSSPLHF. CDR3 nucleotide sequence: TGTGCCAGCAGCGTAGATGGGTCAGGGCTAAGCTCACCCCTCCACTTT.

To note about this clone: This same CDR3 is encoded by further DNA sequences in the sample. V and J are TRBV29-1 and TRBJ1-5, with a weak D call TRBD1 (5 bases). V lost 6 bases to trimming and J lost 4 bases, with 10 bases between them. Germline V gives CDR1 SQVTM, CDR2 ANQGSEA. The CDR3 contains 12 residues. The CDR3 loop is CSVGGGNQPQHF. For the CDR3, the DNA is TGCAGCGTGGGGGGTGGGAATCAGCCCCAGCATTTT.

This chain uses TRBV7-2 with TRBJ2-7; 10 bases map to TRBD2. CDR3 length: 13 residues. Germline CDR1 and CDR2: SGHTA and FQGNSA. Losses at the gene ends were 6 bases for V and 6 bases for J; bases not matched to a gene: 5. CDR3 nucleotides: TGTGCCAGCAGTCTAGCGGGAGTTTCCGAGCAGTACTTC. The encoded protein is CASSLAGVSEQYF.

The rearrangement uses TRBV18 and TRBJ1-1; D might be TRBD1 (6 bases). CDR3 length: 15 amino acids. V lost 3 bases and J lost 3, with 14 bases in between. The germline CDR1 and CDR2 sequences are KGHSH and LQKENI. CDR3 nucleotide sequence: TGTGCCAGCTCACCGTTCGACAGGCACCACACTGAAGCTTTCTTT. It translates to CASSPFDRHHTEAFF.

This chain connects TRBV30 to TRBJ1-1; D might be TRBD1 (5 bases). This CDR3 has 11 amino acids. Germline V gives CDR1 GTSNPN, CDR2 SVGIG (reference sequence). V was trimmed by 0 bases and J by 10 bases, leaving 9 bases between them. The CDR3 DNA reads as TGTGCCTGGAGTGTCGGGGACTTAGCTTTCTTT. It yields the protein CAWSVGDLAFF.

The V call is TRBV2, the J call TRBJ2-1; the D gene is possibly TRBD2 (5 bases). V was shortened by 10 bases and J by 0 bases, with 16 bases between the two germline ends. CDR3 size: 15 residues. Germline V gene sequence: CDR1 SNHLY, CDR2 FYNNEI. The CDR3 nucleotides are TGTGCCAACGGCCCCCTAGCTAGCTCCTACAATGAGCAGTTCTTC. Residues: CANGPLASSYNEQFF.

For the CDR3, the DNA is TGCGCCAGCAGCGACAGGGTGGACACTGAAGCTTTCTTT. This gives the protein CASSDRVDTEAFF. V gene TRBV4-3 combines with J gene TRBJ1-1, with 7 bases identical to TRBD1. Looked up from germline, CDR1 is LGHNA and CDR2 is YSLEER. V was clipped by 5 bases and J by 3 bases; unmatched bases: 3. This CDR3 contains 13 residues.

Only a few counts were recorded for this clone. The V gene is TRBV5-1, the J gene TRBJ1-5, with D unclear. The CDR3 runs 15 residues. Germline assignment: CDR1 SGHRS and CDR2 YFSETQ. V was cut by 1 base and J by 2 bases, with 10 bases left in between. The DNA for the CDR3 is TGCGCCAGCAGCTTGAACGGGGAGGGCAATCAGCCCCAGCATTTT. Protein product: CASSLNGEGNQPQHF.

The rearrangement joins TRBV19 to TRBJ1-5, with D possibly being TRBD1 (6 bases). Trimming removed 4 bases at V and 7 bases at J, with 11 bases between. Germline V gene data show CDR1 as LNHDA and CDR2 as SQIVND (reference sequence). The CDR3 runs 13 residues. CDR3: CASSTSTGQPQHF. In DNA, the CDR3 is TGTGCCAGTAGTACTTCGACAGGCCAGCCCCAGCATTTT.